Described below is a single T cell receptor (beta chain) sequence and its context. Its antigen is undetermined. TCRdb's table, derived via immunoSEQ multiplex PCR, lists solely in-frame clones and lacks some. The sample holds about 110,000 clones; about 86% are singletons and the top ten take about 3%. This entry comes from a study of T cell responses to AZD1222 COVID-19 vaccine. The overall study: Second-dose recipients at about 4 or about 12 weeks were treated as one pooled group. Findings and caveats of the study: CD4 TCRs covered the whole spike, strongest at regions 160-218 and 743-854. Females made up more of the donors, who were largely white British, and clonal diversity may have come out too low. Unmutated variant regions are reportedly the target of nearly half of TCRs that are spike-specific.

The germline V gene has CDR1 KGHSH and CDR2 LQKENI. This CDR3 spans 13 amino acids. The V gene lost 3 bases and the J gene lost 7 bases, with 10 bases spanning the gap. This TCR derives from an adult in good health. This chain links TRBV18 with TRBJ2-1; D ambiguous. The specimen was peripheral blood, collected on day 0 of AZD1222 vaccination. The DNA for the CDR3 is TGTGCCAGCTCACCGGGAAAAGGGAATGAGCAGTTCTTC. Its protein is CASSPGKGNEQFF.